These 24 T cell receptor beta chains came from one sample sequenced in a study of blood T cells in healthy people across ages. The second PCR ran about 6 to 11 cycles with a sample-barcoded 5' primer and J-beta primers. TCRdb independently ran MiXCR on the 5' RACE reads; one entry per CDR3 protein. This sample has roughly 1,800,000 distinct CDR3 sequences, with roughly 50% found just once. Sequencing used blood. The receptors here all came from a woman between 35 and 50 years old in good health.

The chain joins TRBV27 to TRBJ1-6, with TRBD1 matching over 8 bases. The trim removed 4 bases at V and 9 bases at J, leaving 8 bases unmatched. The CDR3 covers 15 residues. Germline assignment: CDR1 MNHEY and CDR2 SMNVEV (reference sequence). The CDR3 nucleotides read TGTGCCAGCAGTTCTGACAGGGGTTGGTCTTCACCCCTCCACTTT. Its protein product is CASSSDRGWSSPLHF.

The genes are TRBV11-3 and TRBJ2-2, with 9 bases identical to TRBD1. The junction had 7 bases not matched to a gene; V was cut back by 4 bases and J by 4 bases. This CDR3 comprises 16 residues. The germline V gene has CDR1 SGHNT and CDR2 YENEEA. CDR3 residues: CASSSNRGRGTGELFF. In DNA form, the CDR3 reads TGTGCCAGCAGCTCAAACAGGGGGCGCGGCACCGGGGAGCTGTTTTTT.

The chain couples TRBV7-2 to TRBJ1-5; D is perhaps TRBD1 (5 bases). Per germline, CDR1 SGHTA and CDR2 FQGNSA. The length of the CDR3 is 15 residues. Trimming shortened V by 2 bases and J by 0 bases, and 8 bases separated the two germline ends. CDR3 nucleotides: TGTGCCAGCAGCTTAAAGGGGCATAGCAATCAGCCCCAGCATTTT. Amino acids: CASSLKGHSNQPQHF.

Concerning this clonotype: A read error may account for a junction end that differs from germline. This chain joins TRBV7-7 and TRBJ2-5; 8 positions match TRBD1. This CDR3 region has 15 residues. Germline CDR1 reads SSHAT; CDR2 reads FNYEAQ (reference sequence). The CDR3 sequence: CASSPRTGMQETQYF. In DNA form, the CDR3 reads TGTGCTAGCAGCCCCCGGACAGGGATGCAAGAGACCCAGTACTTC.

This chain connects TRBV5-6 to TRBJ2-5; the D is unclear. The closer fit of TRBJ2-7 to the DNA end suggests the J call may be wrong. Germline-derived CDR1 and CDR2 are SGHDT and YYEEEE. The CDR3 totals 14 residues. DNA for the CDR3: TGTGCCAGCAGCTTGGGTGTGGAGACCTACGAGCAGTACTTC. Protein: CASSLGVETYEQYF.

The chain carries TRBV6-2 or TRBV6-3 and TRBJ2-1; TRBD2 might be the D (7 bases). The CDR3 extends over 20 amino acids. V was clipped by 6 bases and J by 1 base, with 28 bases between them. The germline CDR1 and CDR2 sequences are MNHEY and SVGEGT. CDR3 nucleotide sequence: TGTGCCAGCAGCTGGAGGGGGGGGGCGGCAGCGGGGTTATCCTACAATGAGCAGTTCTTC. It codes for CASSWRGGAAAGLSYNEQFF.

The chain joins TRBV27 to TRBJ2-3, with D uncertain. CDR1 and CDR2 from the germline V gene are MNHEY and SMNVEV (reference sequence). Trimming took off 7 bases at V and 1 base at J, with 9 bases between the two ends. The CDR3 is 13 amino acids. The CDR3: CASNPGRTDTQYF. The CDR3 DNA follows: TGTGCCAGCAATCCAGGCCGCACAGATACGCAGTATTTT.

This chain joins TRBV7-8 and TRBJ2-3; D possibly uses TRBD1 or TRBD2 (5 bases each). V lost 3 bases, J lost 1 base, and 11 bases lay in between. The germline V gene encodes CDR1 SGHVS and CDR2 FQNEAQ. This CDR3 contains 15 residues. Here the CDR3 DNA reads TGTGCCAGCAGCTTCAGGGACCTCGGCACAGATACGCAGTATTTT. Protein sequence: CASSFRDLGTDTQYF.

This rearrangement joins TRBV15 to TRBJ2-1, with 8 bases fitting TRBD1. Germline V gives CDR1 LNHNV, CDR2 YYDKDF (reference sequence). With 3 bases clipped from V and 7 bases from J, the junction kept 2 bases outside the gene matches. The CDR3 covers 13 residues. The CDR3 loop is CATSRRQGNEQFF. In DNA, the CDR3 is TGTGCCACCAGCAGGCGACAGGGGAATGAGCAGTTCTTC.

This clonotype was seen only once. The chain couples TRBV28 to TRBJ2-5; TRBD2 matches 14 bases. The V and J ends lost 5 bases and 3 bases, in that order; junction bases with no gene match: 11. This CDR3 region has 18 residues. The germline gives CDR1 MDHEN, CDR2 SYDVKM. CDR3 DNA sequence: TGTGCCAGCAGTATTAGGACTAGCGGGGGGCCCCTGAAAGAGACCCAGTACTTC. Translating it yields CASSIRTSGGPLKETQYF.

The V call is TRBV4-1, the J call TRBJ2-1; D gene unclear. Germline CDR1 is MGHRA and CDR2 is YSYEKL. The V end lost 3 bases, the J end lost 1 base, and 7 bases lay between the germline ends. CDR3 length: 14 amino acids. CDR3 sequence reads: CASSHPDSYNEQFF. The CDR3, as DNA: TGCGCCAGCAGCCACCCGGATTCCTACAATGAGCAGTTCTTC.

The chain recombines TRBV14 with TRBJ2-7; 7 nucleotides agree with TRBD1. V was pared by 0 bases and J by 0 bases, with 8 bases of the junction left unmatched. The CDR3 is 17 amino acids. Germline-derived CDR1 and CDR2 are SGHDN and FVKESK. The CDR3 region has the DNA TGTGCCAGCAGCCAAGATCACGTGCCAGGGGGCTCCTACGAGCAGTACTTC. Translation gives CASSQDHVPGGSYEQYF.

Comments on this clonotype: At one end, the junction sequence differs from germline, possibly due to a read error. The CDR3 loop is CASSPGSGREETQYF. For the CDR3, the DNA is TGTGCTAGCAGCCCAGGGTCGGGGAGGGAAGAGACCCAGTACTTC. The chain recombines TRBV7-7 with TRBJ2-7; 7 bases fit TRBD2. The J call is uncertain, as TRBJ2-5 better fits the DNA end. Germline CDR1 reads SSHAT; CDR2 reads FNYEAQ (reference sequence). This CDR3 region has 15 residues.

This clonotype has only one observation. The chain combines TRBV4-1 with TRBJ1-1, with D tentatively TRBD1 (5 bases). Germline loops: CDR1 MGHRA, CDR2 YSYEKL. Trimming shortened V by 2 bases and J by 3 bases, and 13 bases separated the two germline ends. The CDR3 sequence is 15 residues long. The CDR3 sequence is CASSQNYGTDTEAFF. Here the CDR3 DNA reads TGCGCCAGCAGCCAAAACTACGGGACGGACACTGAAGCTTTCTTT.

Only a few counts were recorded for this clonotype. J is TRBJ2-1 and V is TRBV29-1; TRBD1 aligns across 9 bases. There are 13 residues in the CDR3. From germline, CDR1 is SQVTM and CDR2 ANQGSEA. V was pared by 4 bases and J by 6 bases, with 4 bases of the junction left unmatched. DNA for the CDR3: TGCAGCGTTGTGACAGGGGGGAGCAATGAGCAGTTCTTC. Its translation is CSVVTGGSNEQFF.

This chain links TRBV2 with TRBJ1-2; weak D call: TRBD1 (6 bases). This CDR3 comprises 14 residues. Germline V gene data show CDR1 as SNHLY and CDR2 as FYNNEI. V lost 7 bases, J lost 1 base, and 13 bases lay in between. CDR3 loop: CASTGDNVNYGYTF. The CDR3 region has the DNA TGTGCCAGCACCGGGGACAACGTTAACTATGGCTACACCTTC.

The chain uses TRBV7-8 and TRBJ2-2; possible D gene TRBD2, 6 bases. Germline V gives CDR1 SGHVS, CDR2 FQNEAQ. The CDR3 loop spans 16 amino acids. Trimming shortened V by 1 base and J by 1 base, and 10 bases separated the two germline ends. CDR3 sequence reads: CASSLVRGLNTGELFF. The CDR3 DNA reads TGTGCCAGCAGCTTAGTCCGGGGACTGAACACCGGGGAGCTGTTTTTT.

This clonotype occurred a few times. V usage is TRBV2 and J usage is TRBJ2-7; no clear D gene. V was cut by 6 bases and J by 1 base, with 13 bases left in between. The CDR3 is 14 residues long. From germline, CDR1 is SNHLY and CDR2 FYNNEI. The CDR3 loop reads CASSPVVASYEQYF. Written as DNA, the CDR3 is TGTGCCAGCAGCCCCGTGGTAGCTTCCTACGAGCAGTACTTC.

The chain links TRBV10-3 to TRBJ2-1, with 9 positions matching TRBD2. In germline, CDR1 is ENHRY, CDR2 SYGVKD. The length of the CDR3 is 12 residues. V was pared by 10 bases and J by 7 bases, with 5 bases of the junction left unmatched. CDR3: CASGGDGNEQFF. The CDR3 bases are TGTGCCAGCGGGGGGGACGGGAATGAGCAGTTCTTC.

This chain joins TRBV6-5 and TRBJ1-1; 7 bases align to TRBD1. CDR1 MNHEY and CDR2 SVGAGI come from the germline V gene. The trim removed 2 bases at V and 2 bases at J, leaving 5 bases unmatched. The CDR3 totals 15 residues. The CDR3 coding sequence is TGTGCCAGCAGTTACCGAGACAGGGCTAACACTGAAGCTTTCTTT. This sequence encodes CASSYRDRANTEAFF.

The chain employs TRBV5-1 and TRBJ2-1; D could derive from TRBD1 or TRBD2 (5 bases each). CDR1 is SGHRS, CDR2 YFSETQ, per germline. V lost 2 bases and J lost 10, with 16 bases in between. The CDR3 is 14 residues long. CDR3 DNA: TGCGCCAGCAGCTTAGACACAGCCTGGGGGGAGCAGTTCTTC. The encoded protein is CASSLDTAWGEQFF. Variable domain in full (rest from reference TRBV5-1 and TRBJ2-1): KAGVTQTPRYLIKTRGQQVTLSCSPISGHRSVSWYQQTPGQGLQFLFEYFSETQRNKGNFPGRFSGRQFSNSRSEMNVSTLELGDSALYLCASSLDTAWGEQFFGPGTRLTVL.

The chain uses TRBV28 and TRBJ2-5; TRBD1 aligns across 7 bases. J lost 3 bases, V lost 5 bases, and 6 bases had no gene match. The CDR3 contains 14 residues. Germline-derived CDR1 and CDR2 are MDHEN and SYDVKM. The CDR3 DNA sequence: TGTGCCAGCAGTCGACAGGGTAACGAAGAGACCCAGTACTTC. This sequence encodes CASSRQGNEETQYF.

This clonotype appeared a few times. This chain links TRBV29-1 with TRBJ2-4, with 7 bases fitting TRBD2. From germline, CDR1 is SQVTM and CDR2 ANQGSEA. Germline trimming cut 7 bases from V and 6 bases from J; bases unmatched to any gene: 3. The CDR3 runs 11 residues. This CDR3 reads CSGGEGNIQYF. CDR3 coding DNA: TGCAGCGGAGGGGAGGGAAACATTCAGTACTTC.

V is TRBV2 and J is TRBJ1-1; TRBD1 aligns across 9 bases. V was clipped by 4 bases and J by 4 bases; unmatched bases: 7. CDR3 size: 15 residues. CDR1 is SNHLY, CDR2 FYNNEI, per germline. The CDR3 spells CASSGGTGSGTEAFF. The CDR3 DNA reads TGTGCCAGCAGTGGGGGGACAGGGAGCGGCACTGAAGCTTTCTTT.